Following are 6 T cell receptor beta chains from one sample sequenced in a study of cytomegalovirus exposure and HLA in healthy donors. The study ran its PCR with 60 Vbeta and 13 Jbeta primers. Generated by immunoSEQ multiplex PCR, the TCRdb table keeps only in-frame clones and is missing some. This sample has some 200,000 clones; around 70% occur once, and the top ten carry about 3%. The source material was PBMCs. These receptors originate from a man in his forties or fifties in good health and CMV-seropositive.

This clone has a single count. The genes are TRBV6-1 and TRBJ1-3; D is ambiguous. The CDR3 sequence is 14 residues long. Trimming stripped 6 bases from V and 0 bases from J, with 9 bases between. In germline, CDR1 is MNHNS, CDR2 SASEGT. CDR3 residues: CASSTVSSGNTIYF. In nucleotides, the CDR3 is TGTGCCAGCAGCACAGTGAGCTCTGGAAACACCATATATTTT.

Only a few counts were recorded for this clone. The chain recombines TRBV5-6 with TRBJ2-3; possible D gene TRBD1, 6 bases. V was cut by 2 bases and J by 3 bases, with 7 bases left in between. This CDR3 contains 13 residues. Germline CDR1 reads SGHDT; CDR2 reads YYEEEE. This CDR3 reads CASSFTGTDTQYF. For the CDR3, the DNA is TGTGCCAGCAGCTTTACAGGGACAGATACGCAGTATTTT. Drawing the rest from reference TRBV5-6 and TRBJ2-3, the complete variable domain is DAGVTQSPTHLIKTRGQQVTLRCSPKSGHDTVSWYQQALGQGPQFIFQYYEEEERQRGNFPDRFSGHQFPNYSSELNVNALLLGDSALYLCASSFTGTDTQYFGPGTRLTVL.

The rearrangement links TRBV5-4 to TRBJ1-3, with D possibly TRBD1 on 5 matching bases. The V and J ends lost 9 bases and 0 bases respectively, with 13 bases between them. Germline CDR1 SGHNT, CDR2 YYREEE (reference sequence). The CDR3 runs 14 residues. CDR3 nucleotide sequence: TGTGCCACTCAGGCGGGGGTCTCTGGAAACACCATATATTTT. Translating it yields CATQAGVSGNTIYF.

The chain is built from TRBV5-1 and TRBJ2-1, with 13 bases lining up with TRBD2. The germline V gene encodes CDR1 SGHRS and CDR2 YFSETQ. CDR3 size: 16 residues. V was clipped by 3 bases and J by 8 bases; unmatched bases: 8. The DNA for the CDR3 is TGCGCCAGCAGCTGGGGACTAGCGGGGACTGGCGATGAGCAGTTCTTC. Translating gives CASSWGLAGTGDEQFF.

The chain couples TRBV29-1 to TRBJ2-1, with 9 bases matching TRBD1. CDR1 and CDR2 (germline): SQVTM, ANQGSEA. Germline trimming cut 4 bases from V and 8 bases from J; bases unmatched to any gene: 3. The CDR3 spans 12 residues. The CDR3 loop reads CSVGTGEHEQFF. Written as DNA, the CDR3 is TGCAGCGTTGGGACAGGGGAACATGAGCAGTTCTTC.

This rearrangement joins TRBV27 to TRBJ2-5; TRBD2 aligns across 11 bases. The ends lost 5 bases at V and 2 bases at J; junction bases unmatched: 7. Germline-derived CDR1 and CDR2 are MNHEY and SMNVEV (reference sequence). This CDR3 is 16 amino acids long. The CDR3 DNA is TGTGCCAGCAGTAGGGGACTAGCGGTGCAACAAGAGACCCAGTACTTC. It encodes CASSRGLAVQQETQYF.